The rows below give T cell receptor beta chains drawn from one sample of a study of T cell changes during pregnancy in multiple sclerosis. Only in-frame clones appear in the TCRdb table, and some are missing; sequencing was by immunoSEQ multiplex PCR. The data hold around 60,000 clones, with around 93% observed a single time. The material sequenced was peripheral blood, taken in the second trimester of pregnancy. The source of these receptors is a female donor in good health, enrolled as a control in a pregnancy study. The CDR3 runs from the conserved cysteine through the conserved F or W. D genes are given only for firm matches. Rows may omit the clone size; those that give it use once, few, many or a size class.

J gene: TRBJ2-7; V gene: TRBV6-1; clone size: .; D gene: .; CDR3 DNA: TGTGCCAGCAGTGACCGAAACAGGGGGGGCGAGCAGTACTTC; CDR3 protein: CASSDRNRGGEQYF
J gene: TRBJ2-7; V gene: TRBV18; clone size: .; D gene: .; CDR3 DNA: TGTGCCAGCTCACTTTCCGGGGGAGGCTCCTACGAGCAGTACTTC; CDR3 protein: CASSLSGGGSYEQYF
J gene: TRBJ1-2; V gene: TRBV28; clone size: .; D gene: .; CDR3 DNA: TGTGCCAGCAGTTGGGGGGGCTATGGCTACACCTTC; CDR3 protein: CASSWGGYGYTF
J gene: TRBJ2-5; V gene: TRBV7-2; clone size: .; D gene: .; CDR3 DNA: TGTGCCAGCAGCGGGGATTGGGGGGGGCACCAAGAGACCCAGTACTTC; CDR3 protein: CASSGDWGGHQETQYF
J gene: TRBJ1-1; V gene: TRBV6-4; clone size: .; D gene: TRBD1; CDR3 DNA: TGTGCCAGCAGGGAAAAACAGGGGGTGGACACTGAAGCTTTCTTT; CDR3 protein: CASREKQGVDTEAFF
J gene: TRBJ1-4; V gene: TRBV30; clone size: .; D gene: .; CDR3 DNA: TGTGCCTGGACCATGGGAGGCTACTCGGCAACTAATGAAAAACTGTTTTTT; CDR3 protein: CAWTMGGYSATNEKLFF
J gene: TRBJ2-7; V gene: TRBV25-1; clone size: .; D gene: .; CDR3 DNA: TGTGCCAGCAGTCCTAACCGGGACATTCACGAGCAGTACTTC; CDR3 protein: CASSPNRDIHEQYF
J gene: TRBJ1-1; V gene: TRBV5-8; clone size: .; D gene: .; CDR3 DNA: TGTGCCAGCAGCTTGTATTACAGAAGAGCTTTCTTT; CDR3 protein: CASSLYYRRAFF
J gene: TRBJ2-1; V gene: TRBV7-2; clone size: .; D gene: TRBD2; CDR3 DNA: TGTGCCAGCAGCCCTGCTAGCGGGGGTGGATACAATGAGCAGTTCTTC; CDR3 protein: CASSPASGGGYNEQFF
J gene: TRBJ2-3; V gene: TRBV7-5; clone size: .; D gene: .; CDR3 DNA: TGTGCCAGAAGCTCCAGAAGGACTGTCGGTTTTCGGGCAGATACGCAGTATTTT; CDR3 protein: CARSSRRTVGFRADTQYF
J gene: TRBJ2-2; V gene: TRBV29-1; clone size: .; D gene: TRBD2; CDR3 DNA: TGCAGCGCCGCCGGGACTAGCGGGAGAGGAGGCACCGGGGAGCTGTTTTTT; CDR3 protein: CSAAGTSGRGGTGELFF
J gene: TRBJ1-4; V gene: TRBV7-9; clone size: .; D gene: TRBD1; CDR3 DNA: TGTGCCAGCAGCTCCCCGACAGGGGATTATGCAACTAATGAAAAACTGTTTTTT; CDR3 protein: CASSSPTGDYATNEKLFF
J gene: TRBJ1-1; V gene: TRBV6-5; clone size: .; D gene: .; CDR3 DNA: TGTGCCAGTATTTCCTTAGGGGGTAACACTGAAGCTTTCTTT; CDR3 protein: CASISLGGNTEAFF
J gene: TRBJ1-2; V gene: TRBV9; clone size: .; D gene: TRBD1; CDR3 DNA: TGTGCCAGCAGCGTAGAGCCGGACAGGGGATCCGCCGGCTACACCTTC; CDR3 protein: CASSVEPDRGSAGYTF
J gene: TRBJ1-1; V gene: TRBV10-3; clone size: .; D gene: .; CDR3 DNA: TGTGCCATCAGTGAGTCGTTTTTCTCCGCGGGAACTGAAGCTTTCTTT; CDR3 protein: CAISESFFSAGTEAFF
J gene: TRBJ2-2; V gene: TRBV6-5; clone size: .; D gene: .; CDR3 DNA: TGTGCCAGCACCTCGGACAGAAACACCGGGGAGCTGTTTTTT; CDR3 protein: CASTSDRNTGELFF
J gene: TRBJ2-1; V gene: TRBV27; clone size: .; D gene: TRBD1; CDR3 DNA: TGTGCCAGCAGGTCCCCCGGGACAGGCTACAATGAGCAGTTCTTC; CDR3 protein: CASRSPGTGYNEQFF
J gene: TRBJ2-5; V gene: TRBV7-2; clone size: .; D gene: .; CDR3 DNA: TGTGCCAGCAGCTCTCAAGAGGGCGAGACCCAGTACTTC; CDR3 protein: CASSSQEGETQYF
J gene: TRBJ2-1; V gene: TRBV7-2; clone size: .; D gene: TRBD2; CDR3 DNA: TGTGCCAGCAGCACCTTAGCCTCTCTAGCGGGGGGGCCAGATGAGCAGTTCTTC; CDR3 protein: CASSTLASLAGGPDEQFF
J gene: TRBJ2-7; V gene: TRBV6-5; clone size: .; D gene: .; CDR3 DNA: TGTGCCAGCAGTACCCGACAGGAGACCTACGAGCAGTACTTC; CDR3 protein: CASSTRQETYEQYF
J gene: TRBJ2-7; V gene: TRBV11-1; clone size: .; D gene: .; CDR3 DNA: TGTGCCAGCAGCCTCGGACAGATCTACGAGCAGTACTTC; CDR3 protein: CASSLGQIYEQYF
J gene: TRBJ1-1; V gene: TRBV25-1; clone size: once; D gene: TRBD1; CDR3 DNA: TGTGCCAGCAACAAGGGACAGTCCATGAACACTGAAGCTTTCTTT; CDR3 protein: CASNKGQSMNTEAFF
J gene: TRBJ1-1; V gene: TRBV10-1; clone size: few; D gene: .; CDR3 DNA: TGCGCCAGCAGTGAGATGGCGGGCAGGCCGAACACTGAAGCTTTCTTT; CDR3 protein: CASSEMAGRPNTEAFF
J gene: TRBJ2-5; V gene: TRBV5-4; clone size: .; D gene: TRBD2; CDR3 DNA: TGTGCCAGCAGCGCCTGGACTAGCGTTTTAGGGGAGACCCAGTACTTC; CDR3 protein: CASSAWTSVLGETQYF
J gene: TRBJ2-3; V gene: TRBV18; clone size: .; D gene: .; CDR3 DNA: TGTGCCAGCCGTGGGGGGAGTTTAGATACGCAGTATTTT; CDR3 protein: CASRGGSLDTQYF